Described below is a single T cell receptor (beta chain) sequence and its context. A read error may account for a junction end that differs from germline. This entry is derived from a study of blood T cell repertoires in COVID-19. Study context: Collection of acute and convalescent COVID-19 samples took place in the United States, Italy and Spain. T cells, B-cell-depleted T cells, or PBMCs provided the cDNA or gDNA that served as material.

As originally analysed: Amplification of reference gene primers provided the estimated nucleated cell counts. Profiled with immunoSEQ multiplex PCR; TCRdb holds only in-frame clones, not every one. V, J and clone size are those of that table, while D and trimming were read from the DNA. Of 100,000 to 150,000 clones in the sample, roughly 88% were seen once. CDR1 and CDR2 (germline): SSHAT, FNYEAQ (reference sequence). The length of the CDR3 is 18 residues. Material for sequencing was peripheral blood. This chain links TRBV7-7 with TRBJ1-2; 10 bases are a match to TRBD1. This receptor was obtained from a woman aged 80 or over with acute or convalescent COVID-19. The CDR3 sequence is CASSSESTGGTANYGYTF. In DNA, the CDR3 is TGTGCTAGCAGCTCCGAATCGACAGGGGGCACAGCTAACTATGGCTACACCTTC. Together with reference TRBV7-7 and TRBJ1-2, the CDR3 gives the full variable domain: GAGVSQSPRYKVTKRGQDVTLRCDPISSHATLYWYQQALGQGPEFLTYFNYEAQPDKSGLPSDRFSAERPEGSISTLTIQRTEQRDSAMYRCASSSESTGGTANYGYTFGSGTRLTVV.